Listed here are 26 T cell receptor beta chains from one sample, sequenced in a study of neoadjuvant nivolumab and ipilimumab in lung cancer (TCRdb year 2020). The time point tag for this specimen amounts to: pretherapy, before neoadjuvant immune checkpoint inhibitors. To prepare the library, the immunoSEQ multiplex PCR assay was applied. TCRdb's version of the immuneACCESS table is confined to in-frame rearrangements and falls short of the full clone set. An unresolved V gene accounts for under half of the shortfall where checked; the remainder is of unknown origin. This sample gives about 26,000 clones in total; less than 90% of them show up just once. The biggest ten clones account for about 6.5% of the sample. The sample in question was peripheral blood, obtained before neoadjuvant nivolumab, alone or with ipilimumab. The receptors derive from an adult with non-small cell lung cancer.

The gene calls are TRBV6-1 and TRBJ2-7; possible D gene TRBD2, 6 bases. CDR1 and CDR2 (germline): MNHNS, SASEGT. The CDR3 covers 13 residues. Trimming took off 8 bases at V and 0 bases at J, with 11 bases between the two ends. DNA for the CDR3: TGTGCCAGCGCGGCGGGGAGCTCCTACGAGCAGTACTTC. It translates to CASAAGSSYEQYF.

The J gene is TRBJ2-5, the V gene TRBV7-9; 11 positions agree with TRBD2. Germline CDR1 is SEHNR and CDR2 is FQNEAQ (reference sequence). Trimming at V came to 1 base and at J to 1 base, leaving 2 bases not matched to a gene. The CDR3 is made up of 16 amino acids. CDR3 DNA sequence: TGTGCCAGCAGCTTAGACCTAGCGGGGGGCCAAGAGACCCAGTACTTC. It yields the protein CASSLDLAGGQETQYF.

The V call is TRBV18, the J call TRBJ2-7, with D perhaps TRBD1 or TRBD2 (5 bases each). This CDR3 spans 15 amino acids. V gave up 0 bases and J gave up 1 base, with 10 bases separating them. CDR1 is KGHSH and CDR2 is LQKENI in the germline V gene. CDR3 bases: TGTGCCAGCTCACCACCGGGGACGAAATCCTACGAGCAGTACTTC. This sequence encodes CASSPPGTKSYEQYF.

V and J are TRBV12-2 and TRBJ2-3. TRBV12-2 is labeled a pseudogene. CDR3 length equals 16 residues. The CDR3 loop reads CASRLGGSSGTDTQYF. The DNA for the CDR3 is TGTGCAAGTCGCTTAGGTGGATCGTCGGGCACAGATACGCAGTATTTT.

The rearrangement links TRBV4-2 to TRBJ2-1; D is possibly TRBD2 (5 bases). Per the germline V gene, CDR1 is LGHNA and CDR2 is YNFKEQ. Trimming took 0 bases from V and 7 from J, leaving 13 bases between them. The length of the CDR3 is 15 residues. CDR3 region: CASSQDWLAPNEQFF. The CDR3 nucleotides read TGTGCCAGCAGCCAAGATTGGCTAGCTCCTAATGAGCAGTTCTTC.

This clone showed up just a few times. J is TRBJ1-1 and V is TRBV29-1; no definite D call. This CDR3 spans 11 amino acids. Germline V gene sequence: CDR1 SQVTM, CDR2 ANQGSEA. V was pared by 7 bases and J by 1 base, with 7 bases between. The CDR3 DNA is TGCAGCGGGACGGAGAACACTGAAGCTTTCTTT. The encoded protein is CSGTENTEAFF.

This chain joins TRBV10-3 and TRBJ2-3; 7 bases match TRBD1. The V gene's germline CDR1 is ENHRY and CDR2 SYGVKD. V gave up 5 bases and J gave up 0 bases; unmatched junction bases: 5. The CDR3 loop spans 15 amino acids. The chain's CDR3 is CAISSGTVSTDTQYF. CDR3 in DNA: TGTGCCATCAGTTCCGGGACAGTTAGCACAGATACGCAGTATTTT.

This clone was seen more than once but under ten times. V is TRBV2 and J is TRBJ1-6; possible D gene TRBD1, 5 bases. Germline V lookup: CDR1 SNHLY, CDR2 FYNNEI. Trimming removed 6 bases at V and 3 bases at J, with 9 bases between. The CDR3 loop spans 14 amino acids. CDR3 residues: CASRVQVYNSPLHF. The CDR3 DNA follows: TGTGCCAGCAGGGTACAGGTCTATAATTCACCCCTCCACTTT. Together with reference TRBV2 and TRBJ1-6, the CDR3 gives the full variable domain: EPEVTQTPSHQVTQMGQEVILRCVPISNHLYFYWYRQILGQKVEFLVSFYNNEISEKSEIFDDQFSVERPDGSNFTLKIRSTKLEDSAMYFCASRVQVYNSPLHFGNGTRLTVT.

V usage is TRBV18 and J usage is TRBJ2-7, with 11 bases that match TRBD2. This CDR3 is built from 15 residues. With 6 bases clipped from V and 0 bases from J, the junction kept 4 bases outside the gene matches. Germline V gene lookup returns CDR1 KGHSH and CDR2 LQKENI. In DNA, the CDR3 is TGTGCCAGCTCGACTAGCGGGGATCTCTCCTACGAGCAGTACTTC. Translated, it gives CASSTSGDLSYEQYF.

This chain uses TRBV5-6 with TRBJ1-2; TRBD1 matches at 7 bases. From germline, CDR1 is SGHDT and CDR2 YYEEEE. The length of the CDR3 is 15 residues. Unmatched junction bases numbered 6, after V lost 4 bases and J lost 0 bases. The CDR3 reads CASSPTGATNYGYTF. DNA for the CDR3: TGTGCCAGCAGCCCCACAGGGGCCACTAACTATGGCTACACCTTC.

This chain uses TRBV7-9 with TRBJ2-3, with D possibly matching TRBD1 (7 bases). The CDR3 sequence is 15 residues long. V lost 8 bases to trimming and J lost 3 bases, with 18 bases between them. Per the germline V gene, CDR1 is SEHNR and CDR2 is FQNEAQ (reference sequence). CDR3 protein: CASAGSRGRTDTQYF. In nucleotides, the CDR3 is TGTGCCAGCGCGGGGAGCAGGGGGAGAACAGATACGCAGTATTTT.

This clone was recorded once. The chain uses TRBV9 and TRBJ1-3, with unresolved D. The CDR3 is 14 residues long. Germline CDR1 SGDLS, CDR2 YYNGEE. Between the trimmed V and J ends, which lost 2 bases and 3 bases, there was a span of 9 bases. The CDR3 here is CASSVTTVGNTIYF. DNA for the CDR3: TGTGCCAGCAGCGTGACTACGGTTGGAAACACCATATATTTT.

This clone has a single count. V is TRBV7-2 and J is TRBJ1-2, with 10 bases that match TRBD1. The V and J ends lost 2 bases and 0 bases, in that order; junction bases with no gene match: 3. The germline CDR1 and CDR2 sequences are SGHTA and FQGNSA. There are 16 residues in the CDR3. The CDR3 loop is CASSLSGTGANYGYTF. DNA for the CDR3: TGTGCCAGCAGCTTATCTGGGACAGGGGCTAACTATGGCTACACCTTC.

J is TRBJ1-6 and V is TRBV4-2; D is uncertain. CDR1 and CDR2 from the germline V gene are LGHNA and YNFKEQ. V was clipped by 0 bases and J by 7 bases, with 7 bases between them. The length of the CDR3 is 14 residues. The CDR3 sequence is CASSQELRNSPLHF. CDR3 in DNA: TGTGCCAGCAGCCAAGAACTGCGGAATTCACCCCTCCACTTT.

This chain joins TRBV7-3 and TRBJ1-1; D not resolved. Germline values: CDR1 SGHTA, CDR2 FQGTGA. The CDR3 is 13 residues long. The ends were cut back, 4 bases at V and 4 bases at J, with 10 bases in the middle. CDR3 protein: CASSSGLGTEAFF. Written as DNA, the CDR3 is TGTGCCAGCAGCTCAGGCCTCGGCACTGAAGCTTTCTTT.

J is TRBJ1-5 and V is TRBV4-1, with D tentatively TRBD1 (5 bases). V shed 1 base and J shed 2 bases, with 9 bases lying between them. The CDR3 has 15 amino acids. Germline values: CDR1 MGHRA, CDR2 YSYEKL. CDR3: CASSQVGGGNQPQHF. DNA for the CDR3: TGCGCCAGCAGCCAAGTGGGGGGTGGCAATCAGCCCCAGCATTTT.

The CDR3 loop is CASSRDTTGGMDGELFF. Written as DNA, the CDR3 is TGTGCCAGCAGCCGGGATACGACAGGGGGGATGGACGGGGAGCTGTTTTTT. This chain links TRBV5-5 with TRBJ2-2, with 9 bases aligning to TRBD1. The CDR3 extends over 17 amino acids. V lost 4 bases, J lost 7 bases, and 14 bases stayed unmatched. Germline V lookup: CDR1 SGHKS, CDR2 YYEKEE (reference sequence). Using reference TRBV5-5 and TRBJ2-2 for the parts outside the CDR3, the full variable domain is DAGVTQSPTHLIKTRGQQVTLRCSPISGHKSVSWYQQVLGQGPQFIFQYYEKEERGRGNFPDRFSARQFPNYSSELNVNALLLGDSALYLCASSRDTTGGMDGELFFGEGSRLTVL.

This chain links TRBV11-3 with TRBJ1-3, with 7 bases identical to TRBD1. From germline, CDR1 is SGHNT and CDR2 YENEEA. V trimming: 3 bases; J trimming: 0 bases; junction bases outside the gene matches: 5. CDR3 length: 16 amino acids. This CDR3 is CASSFHRGRSGNTIYF. The CDR3 DNA is TGTGCCAGCAGCTTCCACAGGGGCCGCTCTGGAAACACCATATATTTT.

This chain links TRBV4-1 with TRBJ2-2, with D perhaps matching TRBD1 or TRBD2 (6 bases each). This CDR3 contains 16 residues. Germline CDR1 and CDR2: MGHRA and YSYEKL. V was clipped by 0 bases and J by 5 bases, with 13 bases between them. Written as DNA, the CDR3 is TGCGCCAGCAGCCAAGAATCGGGGGCTCGGACCGGGGAGCTGTTTTTT. This encodes CASSQESGARTGELFF.

The rearrangement links TRBV2 to TRBJ1-2; D is unresolved. Per germline, CDR1 SNHLY and CDR2 FYNNEI. CDR3 length: 10 amino acids. V was clipped by 2 bases and J by 5 bases, with 0 bases between them. CDR3 amino acids: CASSEYGYTF. In DNA, the CDR3 is TGTGCCAGCAGTGAATATGGCTACACCTTC. Based on the CDR3 plus reference TRBV2 and TRBJ1-2, the full variable domain is EPEVTQTPSHQVTQMGQEVILRCVPISNHLYFYWYRQILGQKVEFLVSFYNNEISEKSEIFDDQFSVERPDGSNFTLKIRSTKLEDSAMYFCASSEYGYTFGSGTRLTVV.

This clone has only a few counts. This chain uses TRBV10-3 with TRBJ2-5; a possible D gene is TRBD2 (5 bases). V was shortened by 10 bases and J by 2 bases, with 11 bases between the two germline ends. The CDR3 runs to 12 residues. CDR1 ENHRY and CDR2 SYGVKD come from the germline V gene. This CDR3 reads CATQEAQETQYF. The CDR3 region has the DNA TGTGCCACCCAGGAGGCACAAGAGACCCAGTACTTC.

This rearrangement joins TRBV14 to TRBJ2-3, with D perhaps matching TRBD2 (6 bases). CDR1 is SGHDN, CDR2 FVKESK, per germline. The CDR3 covers 14 residues. Trimming left V 8 bases short and J 1 base short, with 13 bases between. The DNA for the CDR3 is TGTGCCAGCGGGGTATGGGGGGGCACAGATACGCAGTATTTT. Protein product: CASGVWGGTDTQYF. Full variable domain (outside the CDR3, taken from reference TRBV14 and TRBJ2-3): EAGVTQFPSHSVIEKGQTVTLRCDPISGHDNLYWYRRVMGKEIKFLLHFVKESKQDESGMPNNRFLAERTGGTYSTLKVQPAELEDSGVYFCASGVWGGTDTQYFGPGTRLTVL.

The V call is TRBV7-3, the J call TRBJ2-2, with 7 bases aligning to TRBD1. Germline V gene lookup returns CDR1 SGHTA and CDR2 FQGTGA. This CDR3 has 13 amino acids. Germline trimming cut 3 bases from V and 6 bases from J; bases unmatched to any gene: 1. DNA for the CDR3: TGTGCCAGCAGCTTCGACAGGGCCGGGGAGCTGTTTTTT. Its protein is CASSFDRAGELFF.

V and J are TRBV11-1 and TRBJ1-1; TRBD1 matches 8 bases. CDR1 and CDR2 from the germline V gene are SGHAT and FQDESV (reference sequence). This CDR3 spans 15 amino acids. The trim removed 8 bases at V and 0 bases at J, leaving 8 bases unmatched. Here the CDR3 reads CASSRPGQVNTEAFF. The DNA of the CDR3 is TGTGCCAGCTCGCGGCCGGGACAGGTGAACACTGAAGCTTTCTTT.

This clone was found a few times. This chain uses TRBV5-4 with TRBJ1-2, with D tentatively TRBD1 (5 bases). V dropped 0 bases and J dropped 7 bases, with 13 bases sitting between them. This CDR3 is built from 14 residues. CDR1 is SGHNT and CDR2 is YYREEE in the germline V gene (reference sequence). CDR3 protein: CASSLDGAGFGYTF. The CDR3 DNA sequence: TGTGCCAGCAGCTTGGACGGCGCAGGGTTTGGCTACACCTTC.

This clone is a singleton in its sample. This sequence joins TRBV9 and TRBJ2-1; TRBD1 aligns across 8 bases. The germline V gene encodes CDR1 SGDLS and CDR2 YYNGEE. This CDR3 has 15 amino acids. V lost 3 bases and J lost 3; bases outside the gene matches: 5. In nucleotides, the CDR3 is TGTGCCAGCAGCGCAACGGGACAGGTCTACAATGAGCAGTTCTTC. Translating gives CASSATGQVYNEQFF.